This T cell receptor (beta chain) was identified in a study of yellow fever vaccine responses in identical twins. This clonotype was counted between two and nine times. What it binds is unknown. This CDR3 contains 11 residues. Looked up from germline, CDR1 is SNHLY and CDR2 is FYNNEI. V was trimmed by 8 bases and J by 3 bases, leaving 8 bases between them. Findings of the study overall: A vaccine T cell response that seemed partly convergent and partly personalized was reported in twins.

TCRdb re-derived calls from the RT-PCR reads in MiXCR, one entry per CDR3 protein. The sample gives about 23,000 distinct CDR3 sequences, roughly 73% of which show up once; about 5% is in the top ten. The sequencing here drew on T cells from blood (PBMCs), unsorted or a sorted subset (not recorded which), taken before or after yellow fever vaccination (not recorded which). This TCR came from a woman in her late teens or twenties who received the yellow fever vaccine. The chain uses TRBV2 and TRBJ2-7, with D perhaps TRBD2 (6 bases). Here the CDR3 reads CASLASYEQYF. Written as DNA, the CDR3 is TGTGCCAGCCTAGCGAGCTACGAGCAGTACTTC.